A selection of T cell receptor beta chains follows, all from one sample in a study of T cells after yellow fever vaccination. TCRdb passed the 5' RACE reads through MiXCR, listing each CDR3 protein once. The repertoire holds more than 30,000 distinct CDR3 sequences, with about 6.3% as singletons. The sample in question was PBMCs, either bulk or a sorted T-cell subset (CD4+, CD8+, memory, or dextramer-sorted; not recorded which), obtained on the day of the first yellow fever vaccination. These receptors were collected from a man between 18 and 29 years old who received the YFV17D yellow fever vaccine. CDR3s include the opening cysteine and the closing phenylalanine or tryptophan. D genes are given only for firm matches. Size tells how often a clone was seen (once, few, many) or the class of an expanded clone, and some rows leave it out.

many TRBJ2-1 TRBV20-1 TRBD2 TGCAGTGCTAGAGTCGGGGGGGATGAGCAGTTCTTC CSARVGGDEQFF
NA TRBJ1-5 TRBV12-3/TRBV12-4 TRBD1 TGTGCCAGCACGGTAGGGACAGCAGGAAATCAGCCCCAGCATTTT CASTVGTAGNQPQHF
NA TRBJ1-2 TRBV12-3/TRBV12-4 NA TGTGCCAGCACTTTTAGGGGGATTTCTGGCTACACCTTC CASTFRGISGYTF
many TRBJ1-6 TRBV6-5 TRBD1 TGTGCCAGCAGTTACTCGAACAGGGGTAATTCACCCCTCCACTTT CASSYSNRGNSPLHF
many TRBJ1-3 TRBV18 NA TGTGCCAGCTCACCCACGAGTTCAGTGCGGGACACCATATATTTT CASSPTSSVRDTIYF
NA TRBJ1-6 TRBV6-5 NA TGTGCCAGCAGTTACTCACATCCCAGGGGAGCTAATTCACCCCTCCACTTT CASSYSHPRGANSPLHF
many TRBJ2-2 TRBV11-2 NA TGTGCCAGCAGCGCCAAACTAGGCGCCGGGGAGCTGTTTTTT CASSAKLGAGELFF
many TRBJ1-2 TRBV12-3/TRBV12-4 NA TGTGCCAGCAGTTTAATGGGGGCAGGCGATGGCTACACCTTC CASSLMGAGDGYTF
many TRBJ2-3 TRBV7-2 NA TGTGCCAGCAGCTTACGAAGACAGACTCGGGATACGCAGTATTTT CASSLRRQTRDTQYF
many TRBJ1-1 TRBV7-9 NA TGTGCCAGCACCCTAGGCTTGGGAGAAGCTTTCTTT CASTLGLGEAFF
many TRBJ2-7 TRBV23-1 NA TGCGCCAGCAGCCCTCCGGACAGAGTTTCTATCTACGAGCAGTACTTC CASSPPDRVSIYEQYF
many TRBJ2-6 TRBV21-1 NA TGTGCCAACAACTCTGGGGCCAACGTCCTGACTTTC CANNSGANVLTF
many TRBJ2-7 TRBV20-1 NA TGCAGTGCTAGGCTGGGCCATGCCTACGAGCAGTACTTC CSARLGHAYEQYF
medium-sized TRBJ2-2 TRBV29-1 NA TGCAGCGTTGAAGATTGGGGTTCTGAGGATTCCACCGGGGAGCTGTTTTTT CSVEDWGSEDSTGELFF
NA TRBJ2-4 TRBV7-2 TRBD1 TGTGCCAGCAGCCAGTGGACAGGGACAAAAAACATTCAGTACTTC CASSQWTGTKNIQYF
many TRBJ1-2 TRBV7-2 NA TGTGCCAGCAGCCCCCGGACAGTGCGCTATGGCTACACCTTC CASSPRTVRYGYTF
NA TRBJ2-3 TRBV20-1 NA TGCAGTGCTAGAGATGACAGGAGAGTAGATACGCAGTATTTT CSARDDRRVDTQYF
few TRBJ2-1 TRBV5-1 NA TGCGCCAGCAGCTCTGTACAGGGAACCGCGCAGGGGGGGCAGTTCTTC CASSSVQGTAQGGQFF
many TRBJ1-1 TRBV6-1 NA TGTGCCAGCAGAGCTGACAGGATGAGCATGAACACTGAAGCTTTCTTT CASRADRMSMNTEAFF
NA TRBJ1-6 TRBV6-1 NA TGTGCCAGCAGTGGGCAGAAAAATTATTATAATTCACCCCTCCACTTT CASSGQKNYYNSPLHF
many TRBJ2-1 TRBV7-3 TRBD2 TGTGCCAGCAGCAAACTAGCGGGGGCTTACAATGAGCAGTTCTTC CASSKLAGAYNEQFF
medium-sized TRBJ2-6 TRBV4-3 NA TGCGCCAGCAGCCAAGGGTCCAGCCCCTCTGGGGCCAACGTCCTGACTTTC CASSQGSSPSGANVLTF
NA TRBJ2-5 TRBV5-1 TRBD1 TGCGCCAGCACCACAACAGGGGGCACTGGGGAGACCCAGTACTTC CASTTTGGTGETQYF
many TRBJ2-3 TRBV11-1 TRBD2 TGTGCCAGCATGCCACCAGCGGGGGGCGCAGATACGCAGTATTTT CASMPPAGGADTQYF
NA TRBJ1-1 TRBV12-3/TRBV12-4 NA TGTGCCAGCAGTCAAGGCCCCCTCGAAGCTTTCTTT CASSQGPLEAFF
many TRBJ2-3 TRBV4-1 NA TGCGCCAGCAGCGGAGACGGGTTCAGAGAGGCAGATACGCAGTATTTT CASSGDGFREADTQYF
many TRBJ2-2 TRBV5-1 NA TGCGCCAGCAGCCCGGACCAAAACACCGGGGAGCTGTTTTTT CASSPDQNTGELFF
many TRBJ1-5 TRBV6-2/TRBV6-3 NA TGTGCCAGCAGTTCTCGGACCCGGGGGACCCTTCAGCAGCCCCAGCATTTT CASSSRTRGTLQQPQHF
few TRBJ2-2 TRBV6-1 TRBD2 TGTGCCAGCAGTGAGGGACTAGTACCCGGGGAGCTGTTTTTT CASSEGLVPGELFF
many TRBJ2-7 TRBV19 TRBD1 TGTGCCAGTAGTATAATACCCGGGACAGGGGACTACGAGCAGTACTTC CASSIIPGTGDYEQYF
many TRBJ1-1 TRBV12-3/TRBV12-4 NA TGTGCCAGCAGCCACCGGGGGGGCACTGAAGCTTTCTTT CASSHRGGTEAFF
many TRBJ1-5 TRBV5-7 NA TGTGCCAGCAACATCGGGGTCAATCAGCCCCAGCATTTT CASNIGVNQPQHF
many TRBJ2-4 TRBV30 NA TGTGCCTGGTGGGCAGGGAGGGGGTTACACATTCAGTACTTC CAWWAGRGLHIQYF
many TRBJ2-3 TRBV20-1 NA TGCAGCGGGGTGGGGCTTTCGGCAGATACGCAGTATTTT CSGVGLSADTQYF
many TRBJ2-3 TRBV7-7 NA TGTGCTAGCAGCTTAGCAAGGGCGTCAGATACGCAGTATTTT CASSLARASDTQYF
many TRBJ2-1 TRBV4-2 NA TGTGCCAGCAGCCAAGTTAAAGCTAGCGTTAATGAGCAGTTCTTC CASSQVKASVNEQFF
few TRBJ2-3 TRBV28 TRBD2 TGTGCCAGCAGCCCACTTGAGGTAGCGGGGCTCCCCGGCACAGATACGCAGTATTTT CASSPLEVAGLPGTDTQYF
few TRBJ2-5 TRBV3-1 TRBD2 TGTGCCAGCAGCCCCCCCGATGCGGGGGGGAAAGAGACCCAGTACTTC CASSPPDAGGKETQYF
many TRBJ1-3 TRBV5-4 NA TGTGCCAGCAGCTTTAGGGGAAACACCATATATTTT CASSFRGNTIYF
many TRBJ2-1 TRBV7-2 NA TGTGCCAGCAGCTTAGGGTCCACCGAGGCCAATGAGCAGTTCTTC CASSLGSTEANEQFF
few TRBJ2-7 TRBV12-3/TRBV12-4 NA TGTGCCAGCAGCCCAGTGCAGCCCCGCCCCTACGAGCAGTACTTC CASSPVQPRPYEQYF
many TRBJ1-5 TRBV25-1 TRBD1 TGTGCCAGCGGACAGGGCAATCAGCCCCAGCATTTT CASGQGNQPQHF
many TRBJ1-2 TRBV27 TRBD1 TGTGCCAGCAGTGCGACAGGGGACTATGGCTACACCTTC CASSATGDYGYTF
many TRBJ2-1 TRBV7-2 NA TGTGCCAGCAGCTCAATTTCCGCGAGTGAGCAGTTCTTC CASSSISASEQFF
few TRBJ2-3 TRBV5-1 NA TGCGCCAGCAACCGGGACTCCACAGATACGCAGTATTTT CASNRDSTDTQYF
many TRBJ2-3 TRBV4-1 TRBD2 TGCGCCAGCAGCCAAACCCCCTTGGGGGGGACAGATACGCAGTATTTT CASSQTPLGGTDTQYF
NA TRBJ1-2 TRBV20-1 TRBD1 TGCAGTGCTAGAGTCTCAGGGGGCAACTATGGCTACACCTTC CSARVSGGNYGYTF
few TRBJ1-2 TRBV7-2 NA TGTGCCAGCAGCTTATCTTACTATGGCTACACCTTC CASSLSYYGYTF
many TRBJ1-1 TRBV5-1 NA TGCGCCAGCAGCAAAGGACACGACACTGAAGCTTTCTTT CASSKGHDTEAFF
many TRBJ2-1 TRBV5-1 NA TGCGCCAGCAACAGTCAGGGGTACTCCTACAATGAGCAGTTCTTC CASNSQGYSYNEQFF
few TRBJ1-2 TRBV6-1 TRBD1 TGTGCCAGCAGTCTAGGACAGGGTTTAGATGGCTACACCTTC CASSLGQGLDGYTF
NA TRBJ1-1 TRBV28 NA TGTGCCAGCAGTTCCCCGCAGAACACTGAAGCTTTCTTT CASSSPQNTEAFF
few TRBJ1-4 TRBV20-1 NA TGCAGTGCTCCCCGGGACATGGAAGAAAAACTGTTTTTT CSAPRDMEEKLFF
few TRBJ1-2 TRBV19 NA TGTGCCACCGCGGTTGACTCAGGGTACTATGGCTACACCTTC CATAVDSGYYGYTF
few TRBJ1-1 TRBV5-1 TRBD1 TGCGCCAGCAGCTTGGGGACAGGATGGAACACTGAAGCTTTCTTT CASSLGTGWNTEAFF
many TRBJ1-1 TRBV28 TRBD1 TGTGCCAGCAGCACAGGGGGGGGTCGGGGCACTGAAGCTTTCTTT CASSTGGGRGTEAFF
many TRBJ2-7 TRBV5-1 TRBD2 TGCGCCAGCAGTAGAATAGCGGGAACCTACGAGCAGTACTTC CASSRIAGTYEQYF
many TRBJ1-1 TRBV7-2 NA TGTGCCAGCAGCCCTTACCCAGGGGCCACTGAAGCTTTCTTT CASSPYPGATEAFF
NA TRBJ2-7 TRBV5-6 NA TGTGCCAGCAGCCTCCGGCTCAACTACGAGCAGTACTTC CASSLRLNYEQYF
many TRBJ2-2 TRBV7-2 NA TGTGCCAGCAGCTTGGGGTCCGGAACCGGGGAGCTGTTTTTT CASSLGSGTGELFF